This TCR beta chain was sequenced in a study of beta chain features in type 1 diabetes. Study-wide context: Healthy donors resembled patients in age, gender and cell yields. The study, taken as a whole, reports: In every one of the four CD4+ subsets, TCRB CDR3s were moderately but significantly shorter in Type 1 diabetes patients.

The CDR3 totals 16 residues. CDR1 and CDR2 (germline): LGHNA, YSLEER. The V and J ends lost 3 bases and 1 base, in that order; junction bases with no gene match: 5. CD45RO/CCR7/CD25/CD127/CD95/CD27 staining was used to isolate CD4+ naive, central memory, regulatory and stem cell-like memory cells by sorting. For this clone: What it binds is unknown.

The whole isolated RNA underwent reverse transcription, so sequencing captured expressed TCRB transcripts. The protocol was immunoSEQ multiplex PCR, while the TCRdb copy is restricted to in-frame clones and leaves out a portion. The sample has 640,000 or so clones; more than 12% are singletons. The source of this sequence is a man aged 18 to 30 with type 1 diabetes. Material for sequencing was naive CD4+ T cells from blood. The chain joins TRBV4-3 to TRBJ2-7, with TRBD2 identical over 11 bases. CDR3 in amino acids: CASSHGGTSGSYEQYF. CDR3 coding DNA: TGCGCCAGCAGCCATGGGGGGACTAGCGGATCCTACGAGCAGTACTTC.